This T cell receptor (beta chain) came from a study of human T cells and chemical hapten exposure (dated by TCRdb to about 2021). For context, the study as a whole: For sensitization, 2% DPC in acetone was applied to a roughly 2 cm by roughly 2 cm area of upper inner arm skin. Blood was sampled from patients pre-sensitization (week 0) and at 2, 6 and about 24 weeks after DPC sensitization. The mostly female patient cohort included alopecia areata with under or over 50% scalp involvement, alopecia totalis and alopecia universalis. Patch testing was performed on the upper back with Finn chambers containing 0.01% DPC, and the patch tests were scored after 6 days according to International Contact Dermatitis Research Group standards. In alopecia patients, the study followed how the peripheral blood TCR repertoire changed in vivo over primary and secondary sensitization to diphenylcyclopropenone (DPC), a hapten. Libraries were pooled for sequencing, and per-sample TCR yields varied mainly because of small differences in library volumes within the pool. For TCR sequencing, blood came from approximately 29 alopecia patients at anywhere from one to four time points (pre-sensitization, 2, 6 and 24 weeks). Weekly therapeutic DPC doses were additionally applied to the scalp of patients throughout the roughly 25-week study period.

This clonotype has only a few counts. Its antigen has not been determined. Within one base of it there is no much larger clone, and no base qualities were kept. From its cysteine to its phenylalanine, the CDR3 spans 14 amino acids. Only CDR3 DNA is held: 42 bases, read in frame from base 1. CDR1 and CDR2, per the germline V gene, are SGHRS and YFSETQ. The V end gives up 0 bases and the J end 8 bases, leaving 4 bases in the junction not matched to a gene. The method was RACE. Sequencing took place on a NextSeq 500. During library preparation, unique molecular identifiers were attached to individual cDNA molecules so that TCRs could be counted in a quantitative, reproducible way. From each blood RNA sample, both TCR alpha and TCR beta chains were sequenced. The original methods were these. A median of about 100,000 TCRs per sample was observed, with a range of 23,224 to 690,600. The Decombinator software suite was used to annotate V, J and CDR3 in the TCR reads. For the PS versus PT1 abundance plots, all samples were subsampled to the same number of TCRs (28,000). TCRs were defined as expanded if absent before sensitization and observed at least eight times at the 2-week time point. TCRdb handled the public reads itself, with Q25 trimming in fastp and clone calling in MiXCR, and kept productive beta chains. Records with the same CDR3 protein are collapsed into one entry carrying the most frequent genes and DNA. None of the V and J calls come from the authors' own analysis; TCRdb made them. The sample table shows 180,000 or so distinct CDR3 sequences, and approximately 20% are seen once. The ten largest make up less than 7% of the sample.

The time point label for this specimen denotes: patch test 1, 2 weeks after DPC sensitization. The treatment or condition label on this specimen signifies: therapeutic diphenylcyclopropenone sensitization with weekly scalp DPC. At every patch-test visit, the blood draw took place before the patch test was put on. Eligible patients were aged 18 to 70, diagnosed with alopecia, deemed suitable for DPC therapy, and excluded if pregnant. Total RNA was extracted from unfractionated whole blood that had been collected in Tempus Blood RNA tubes. Overall results and qualifications from the work: Repeated subsampling changed both the strength of the expansion versus patch-test correlation and the threshold at which the correlation became significant. Patch test score correlated positively with the number of PT1 expanded TCRs, reaching significance at thresholds 8, 16 and 32 but not at 4. Compared with pre-sensitization or healthy control sets, expanded TCRs formed significantly more large CDR3 similarity clusters, which is consistent with antigen-driven responses. Because every patient had alopecia, a presumed autoimmune disease, the patients' immune response might differ from that of healthy individuals. The number of TCRs above 1 in 1000 frequency did not change with DPC sensitization; there was no evidence of global repertoire structure alterations.

The sequence is built from TRBV5-1 and TRBJ2-1, with 8 middle bases fitting TRBD2. The sequence was obtained from a woman in her 50s with alopecia areata. Some clones in this sample may be carry-over from other donors' samples. The sample consisted of whole blood, taken in connection with sensitization to the hapten diphenylcyclopropenone (DPC). The sequenced DNA: TGCGCCAGCAGCTTGGAACTAGCGGTAGATGAGCAGTTCTTC. The resulting protein is CASSLELAVDEQFF.